This is a list of T cell receptor beta chains from one sample in a study of blood T cell repertoires in COVID-19. The method was immunoSEQ multiplex PCR; TCRdb's version includes in-frame clones alone and lacks a portion of them. This repertoire shows 150,000 to 200,000 clones, 70% to 85% found once; its top ten account for around 7%. The sample comprised peripheral blood. Receptor source: a woman in her forties with COVID-19, enrolled during active disease. Each CDR3 is given with its conserved first and last residue. A D gene is named only where the DNA matches it firmly. Clone size is stated in some rows and not others, as once, few, many or a class when expanded.

v_call: TRBV5-1; d_call: TRBD2; clone_size: NA; j_call: TRBJ2-1; cdr3_aa: CASSNGLAGLYNEQFF; cdr3_nt: TGCGCCAGCAGCAACGGACTAGCGGGGCTATACAATGAGCAGTTCTTC
v_call: TRBV7-8; d_call: NA; clone_size: NA; j_call: TRBJ2-6; cdr3_aa: CASSFRQVPFSGANVLTF; cdr3_nt: TGTGCCAGCAGCTTCCGACAGGTTCCCTTCTCTGGGGCCAACGTCCTGACTTTC
v_call: TRBV20-1; d_call: TRBD1; clone_size: NA; j_call: TRBJ2-3; cdr3_aa: CSAIDRGGSTQYF; cdr3_nt: TGCAGTGCTATTGACAGGGGTGGGAGTACGCAGTATTTT
v_call: TRBV6-5; d_call: NA; clone_size: NA; j_call: TRBJ1-2; cdr3_aa: CASSPRNRAGGYTF; cdr3_nt: TGTGCCAGCAGTCCCCGGAACAGGGCCGGAGGCTACACCTTC
v_call: TRBV7-3; d_call: NA; clone_size: NA; j_call: TRBJ2-1; cdr3_aa: CASSLRDGLYNEQFF; cdr3_nt: TGTGCCAGCAGCTTAAGGGACGGACTATACAATGAGCAGTTCTTC
v_call: TRBV7-8; d_call: TRBD1; clone_size: NA; j_call: TRBJ2-2; cdr3_aa: CASSPLQGTNTGELFF; cdr3_nt: TGTGCCAGCAGCCCACTACAGGGGACGAACACCGGGGAGCTGTTTTTT
v_call: TRBV15; d_call: NA; clone_size: NA; j_call: TRBJ2-2; cdr3_aa: CATSRDSRGGELFF; cdr3_nt: TGTGCCACCAGCAGAGATTCCCGAGGCGGGGAGCTGTTTTTT
v_call: TRBV7-8; d_call: TRBD1; clone_size: NA; j_call: TRBJ1-5; cdr3_aa: CASRIGGQNGNQPQHF; cdr3_nt: TGTGCCAGCAGGATAGGGGGACAGAACGGCAATCAGCCCCAGCATTTT
v_call: TRBV27; d_call: TRBD2; clone_size: NA; j_call: TRBJ2-3; cdr3_aa: CASSIQREVGTDTQYF; cdr3_nt: TGTGCCAGCAGTATACAGCGGGAGGTAGGCACAGATACGCAGTATTTT
v_call: TRBV29-1; d_call: TRBD1; clone_size: few; j_call: TRBJ1-1; cdr3_aa: CSVGDRTNTEAAFF; cdr3_nt: TGCAGCGTGGGGGACAGAACAAACACTGAAGCGGCTTTCTTT
v_call: TRBV11-2; d_call: TRBD1; clone_size: NA; j_call: TRBJ1-5; cdr3_aa: CASSNFGQGNQPQHF; cdr3_nt: TGTGCCAGCAGCAACTTCGGACAGGGCAATCAGCCCCAGCATTTT
v_call: TRBV28; d_call: NA; clone_size: NA; j_call: TRBJ2-1; cdr3_aa: CASRSEVFYNEQFF; cdr3_nt: TGTGCCAGCAGGTCAGAGGTGTTCTACAATGAGCAGTTCTTC
v_call: TRBV29-1; d_call: NA; clone_size: NA; j_call: TRBJ2-2; cdr3_aa: CSVRANTGELFF; cdr3_nt: TGCAGCGTTCGTGCGAACACCGGGGAGCTGTTTTTT
v_call: TRBV18; d_call: TRBD1; clone_size: NA; j_call: TRBJ1-5; cdr3_aa: CASSGQGKGQPQHF; cdr3_nt: TGTGCCAGCTCAGGACAGGGGAAAGGTCAGCCCCAGCATTTT
v_call: TRBV2; d_call: NA; clone_size: once; j_call: TRBJ2-1; cdr3_aa: CASSSDRLRSNNEQFF; cdr3_nt: TGTGCCAGCAGTTCCGACAGGCTTCGGTCCAACAATGAGCAGTTCTTC